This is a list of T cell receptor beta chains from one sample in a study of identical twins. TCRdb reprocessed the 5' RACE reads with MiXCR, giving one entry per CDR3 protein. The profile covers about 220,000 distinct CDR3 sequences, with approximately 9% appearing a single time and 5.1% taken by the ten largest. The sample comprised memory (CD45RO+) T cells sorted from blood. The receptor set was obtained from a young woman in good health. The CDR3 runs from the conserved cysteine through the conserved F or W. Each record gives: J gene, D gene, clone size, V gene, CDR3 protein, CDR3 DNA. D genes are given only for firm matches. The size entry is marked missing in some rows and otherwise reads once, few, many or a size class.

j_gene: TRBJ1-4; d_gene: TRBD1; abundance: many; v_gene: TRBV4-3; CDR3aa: CASSQELPGTASF; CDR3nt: TGCGCCAGCAGCCAAGAACTACCCGGGACAGCTTCTTTT
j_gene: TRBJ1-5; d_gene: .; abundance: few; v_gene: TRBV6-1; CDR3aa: CASSPDSPAAQPQHF; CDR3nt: TGTGCCAGCAGTCCGGACAGCCCGGCGGCTCAGCCCCAGCATTTT
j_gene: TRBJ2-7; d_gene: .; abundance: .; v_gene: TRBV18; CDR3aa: CASSGASQTSEQYF; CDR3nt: TGTGCCAGCTCCGGCGCCTCACAGACCTCCGAGCAGTACTTC
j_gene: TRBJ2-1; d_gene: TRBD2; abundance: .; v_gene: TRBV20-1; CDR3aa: CSARDLSSGRDNEQFF; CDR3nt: TGCAGTGCTAGAGATCTGTCTAGCGGGAGGGACAATGAGCAGTTCTTC
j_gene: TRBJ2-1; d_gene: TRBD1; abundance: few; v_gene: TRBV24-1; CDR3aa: CATSDPRTGFSEQFF; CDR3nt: TGTGCCACCAGTGATCCCCGGACAGGGTTTAGTGAGCAGTTCTTC
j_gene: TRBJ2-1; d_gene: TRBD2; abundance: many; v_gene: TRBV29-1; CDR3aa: CSAGTSGSGAYGEQFF; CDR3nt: TGCAGCGCAGGGACTAGCGGGAGCGGGGCCTACGGTGAGCAGTTCTTC
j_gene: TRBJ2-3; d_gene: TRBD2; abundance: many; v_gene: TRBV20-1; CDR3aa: CSAGTSGSRGTDTQYF; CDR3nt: TGCAGTGCTGGGACTAGCGGGAGTCGGGGCACAGATACGCAGTATTTT
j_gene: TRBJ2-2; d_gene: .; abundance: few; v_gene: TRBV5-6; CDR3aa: CASSLYYRKNTGELFF; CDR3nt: TGTGCCAGCAGCTTGTATTACAGGAAGAACACCGGGGAGCTGTTTTTT
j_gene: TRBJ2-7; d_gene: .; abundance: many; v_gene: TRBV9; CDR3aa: CATSARGPYEQYF; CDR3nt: TGTGCCACCTCGGCACGAGGCCCCTACGAGCAGTACTTC
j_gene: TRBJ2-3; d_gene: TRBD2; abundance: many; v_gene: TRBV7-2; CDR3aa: CASSSLAGGVTDTQYF; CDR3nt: TGTGCCAGCAGTTCCCTAGCGGGAGGGGTCACAGATACGCAGTATTTT
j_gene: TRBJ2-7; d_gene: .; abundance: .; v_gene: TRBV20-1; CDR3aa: CSARDNEQYF; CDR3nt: TGCAGTGCGCGGGACAACGAGCAGTACTTC
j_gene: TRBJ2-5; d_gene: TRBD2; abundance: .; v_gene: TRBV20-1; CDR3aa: CSAPDGGSTKTQYF; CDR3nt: TGCAGTGCTCCCGACGGCGGGAGTACAAAGACCCAGTACTTC
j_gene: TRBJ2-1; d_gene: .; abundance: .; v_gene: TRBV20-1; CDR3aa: CSAREGGGQFF; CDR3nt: TGCAGTGCTAGAGAGGGGGGTGGGCAGTTCTTC
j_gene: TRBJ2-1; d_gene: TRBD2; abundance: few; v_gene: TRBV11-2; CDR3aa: CASSFSGRIYNEQFF; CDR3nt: TGTGCCAGCAGCTTTAGCGGGAGGATTTACAATGAGCAGTTCTTC
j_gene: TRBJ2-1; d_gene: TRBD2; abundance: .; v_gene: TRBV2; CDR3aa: CARQREGRDNEQFF; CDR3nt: TGTGCCAGACAGCGGGAGGGCCGGGACAATGAGCAGTTCTTC
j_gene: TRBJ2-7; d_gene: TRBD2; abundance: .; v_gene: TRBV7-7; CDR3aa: CASSLVHGGRGYEQYF; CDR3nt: TGTGCCAGCAGCTTAGTTCATGGCGGGAGAGGCTACGAGCAGTACTTC
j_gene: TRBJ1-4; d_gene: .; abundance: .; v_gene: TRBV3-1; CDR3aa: CASSQELRGEKLFF; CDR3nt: TGTGCCAGCAGCCAAGAACTGCGGGGAGAAAAACTGTTTTTT
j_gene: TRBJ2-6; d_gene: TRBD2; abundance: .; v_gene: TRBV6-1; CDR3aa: CASRPPGGRSGANVLTF; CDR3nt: TGTGCCAGCAGGCCCCCGGGAGGGAGATCTGGGGCCAACGTCCTGACTTTC
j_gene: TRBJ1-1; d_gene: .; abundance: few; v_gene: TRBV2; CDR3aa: CASKVKDRNTEAFF; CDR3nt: TGTGCCAGCAAAGTCAAGGACAGGAACACTGAAGCTTTCTTT
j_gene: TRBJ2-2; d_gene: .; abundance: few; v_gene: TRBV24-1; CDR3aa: CATSDTNTGELFF; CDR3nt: TGTGCCACCAGTGATACCAACACCGGGGAGCTGTTTTTT
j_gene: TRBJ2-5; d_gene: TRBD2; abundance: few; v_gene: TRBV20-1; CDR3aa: CSASSPSGEETQYF; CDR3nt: TGCAGTGCCTCCTCCCCCAGCGGGGAAGAGACCCAGTACTTC
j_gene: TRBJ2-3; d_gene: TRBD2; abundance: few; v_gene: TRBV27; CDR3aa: CAVGGDFQTINTQYF; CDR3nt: TGTGCCGTCGGGGGGGACTTTCAAACCATAAATACGCAGTATTTT